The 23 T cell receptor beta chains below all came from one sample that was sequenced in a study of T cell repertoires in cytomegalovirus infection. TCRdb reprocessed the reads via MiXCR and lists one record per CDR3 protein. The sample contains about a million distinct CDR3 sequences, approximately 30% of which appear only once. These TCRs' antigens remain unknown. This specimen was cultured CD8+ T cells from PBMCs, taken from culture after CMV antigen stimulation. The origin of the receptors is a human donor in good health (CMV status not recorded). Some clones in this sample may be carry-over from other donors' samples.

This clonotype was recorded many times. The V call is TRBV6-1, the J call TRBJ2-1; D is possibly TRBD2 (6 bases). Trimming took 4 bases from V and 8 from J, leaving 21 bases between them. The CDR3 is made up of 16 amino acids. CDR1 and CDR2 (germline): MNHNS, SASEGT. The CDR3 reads CASSVNHAGTGDEQFF. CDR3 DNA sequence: TGTGCCAGCAGTGTCAACCATGCCGGGACTGGGGATGAGCAGTTCTTC.

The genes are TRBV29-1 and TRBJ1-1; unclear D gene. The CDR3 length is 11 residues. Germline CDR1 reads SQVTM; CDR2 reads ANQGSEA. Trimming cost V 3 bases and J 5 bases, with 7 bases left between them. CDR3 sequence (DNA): TGCAGCGTTGACAGGAAGACTGAAGCTTTCTTT. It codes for CSVDRKTEAFF.

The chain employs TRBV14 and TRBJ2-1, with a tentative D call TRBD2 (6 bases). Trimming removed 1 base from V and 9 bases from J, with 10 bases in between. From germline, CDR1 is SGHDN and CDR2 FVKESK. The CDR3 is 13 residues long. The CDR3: CASSQASSVEQFF. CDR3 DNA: TGTGCCAGCAGCCAAGCCTCTAGCGTTGAGCAGTTCTTC. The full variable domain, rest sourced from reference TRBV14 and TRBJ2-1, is EAGVTQFPSHSVIEKGQTVTLRCDPISGHDNLYWYRRVMGKEIKFLLHFVKESKQDESGMPNNRFLAERTGGTYSTLKVQPAELEDSGVYFCASSQASSVEQFFGPGTRLTVL.

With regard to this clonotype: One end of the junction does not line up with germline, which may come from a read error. CDR3 nucleotide sequence: TGTGCCAGCAGCCTATCCCGGGCCGTAACTTCCTTC. This codes for CASSLSRAVTSF. V usage is TRBV5-4 and J usage is TRBJ2-5; D gene uncertain. The CDR3 consists of 12 residues. Germline loops: CDR1 SGHNT, CDR2 YYREEE (reference sequence).

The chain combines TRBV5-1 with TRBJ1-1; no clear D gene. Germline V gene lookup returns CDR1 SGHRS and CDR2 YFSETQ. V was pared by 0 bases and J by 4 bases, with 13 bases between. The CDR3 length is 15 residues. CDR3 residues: CASSLDPGLFTEAFF. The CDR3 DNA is TGCGCCAGCAGCTTGGACCCTGGACTGTTCACTGAAGCTTTCTTT.

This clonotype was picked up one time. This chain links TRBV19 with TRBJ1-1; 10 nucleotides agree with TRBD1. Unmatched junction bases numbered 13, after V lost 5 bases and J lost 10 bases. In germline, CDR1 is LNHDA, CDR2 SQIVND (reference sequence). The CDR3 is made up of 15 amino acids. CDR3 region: CASSPTGGRTRVAFF. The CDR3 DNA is TGTGCCAGTAGTCCGACAGGGGGCCGGACCAGGGTAGCTTTCTTT.

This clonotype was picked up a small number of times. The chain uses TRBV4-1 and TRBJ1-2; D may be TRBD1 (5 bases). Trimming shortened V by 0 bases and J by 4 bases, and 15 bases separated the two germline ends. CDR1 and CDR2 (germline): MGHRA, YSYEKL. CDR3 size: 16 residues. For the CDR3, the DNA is TGCGCCAGCAGCCAAGAAAGTAACAGGCCCTTCTATGGCTACACCTTC. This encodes CASSQESNRPFYGYTF.

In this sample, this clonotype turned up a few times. CDR3 residues: CASSTPGTSTDTQYF. CDR3 coding DNA: TGTGCCAGTAGTACTCCTGGGACAAGCACAGATACGCAGTATTTT. J is TRBJ2-3 and V is TRBV19; possible D gene TRBD1, 6 bases. The ends were cut back, 4 bases at V and 0 bases at J, with 11 bases in the middle. Germline CDR1 reads LNHDA; CDR2 reads SQIVND (reference sequence). The CDR3 sequence is 15 residues long.

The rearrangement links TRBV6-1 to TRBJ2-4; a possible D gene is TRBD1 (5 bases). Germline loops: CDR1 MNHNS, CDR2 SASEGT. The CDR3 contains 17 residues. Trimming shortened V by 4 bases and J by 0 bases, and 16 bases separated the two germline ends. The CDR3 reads CASSGVDTTLAKNIQYF. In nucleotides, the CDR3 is TGTGCCAGCAGTGGGGTGGACACAACTTTAGCCAAAAACATTCAGTACTTC.

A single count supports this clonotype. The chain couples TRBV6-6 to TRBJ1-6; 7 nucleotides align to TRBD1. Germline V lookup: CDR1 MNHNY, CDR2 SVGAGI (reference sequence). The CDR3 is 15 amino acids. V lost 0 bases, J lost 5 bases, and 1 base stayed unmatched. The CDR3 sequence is CASSYSGTDNSPLHF. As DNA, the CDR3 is TGTGCCAGCAGTTACTCCGGGACAGATAATTCACCCCTCCACTTT.

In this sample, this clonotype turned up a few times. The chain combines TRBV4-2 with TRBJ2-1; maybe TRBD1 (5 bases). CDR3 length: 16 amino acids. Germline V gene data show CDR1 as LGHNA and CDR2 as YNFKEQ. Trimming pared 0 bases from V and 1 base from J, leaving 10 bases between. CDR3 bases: TGTGCCAGCAGCCAAGATACAGGCAGGTCCTACAATGAGCAGTTCTTC. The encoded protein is CASSQDTGRSYNEQFF.

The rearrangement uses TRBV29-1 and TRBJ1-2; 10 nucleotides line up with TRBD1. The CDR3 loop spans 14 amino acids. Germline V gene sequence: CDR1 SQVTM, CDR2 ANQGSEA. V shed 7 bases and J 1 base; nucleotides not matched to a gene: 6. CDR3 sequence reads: CSAGRTGGNYGYTF. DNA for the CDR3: TGCAGCGCCGGCCGGACAGGGGGTAACTATGGCTACACCTTC.

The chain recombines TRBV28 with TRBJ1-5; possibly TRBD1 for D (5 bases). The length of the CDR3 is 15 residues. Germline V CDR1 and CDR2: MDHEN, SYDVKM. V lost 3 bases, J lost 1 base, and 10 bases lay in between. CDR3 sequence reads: CASSLDNMSNQPQHF. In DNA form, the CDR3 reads TGTGCCAGCAGTTTGGACAATATGAGCAATCAGCCCCAGCATTTT.

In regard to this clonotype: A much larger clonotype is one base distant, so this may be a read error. The DNA for the CDR3 is TGTGCCAGCAGCCCCGGAGATGGGGGCAATCAGCCCCAGCATTTT. Its protein product is CASSPGDGGNQPQHF. The chain is built from TRBV7-8 and TRBJ1-5, with D unresolved. Germline values: CDR1 SGHVS, CDR2 FQNEAQ. The CDR3 loop spans 15 amino acids. The ends were cut back, 5 bases at V and 2 bases at J, with 13 bases in the middle.

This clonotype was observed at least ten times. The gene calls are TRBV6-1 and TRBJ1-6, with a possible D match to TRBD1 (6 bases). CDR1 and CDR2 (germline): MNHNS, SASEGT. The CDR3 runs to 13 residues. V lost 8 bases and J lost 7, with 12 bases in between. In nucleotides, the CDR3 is TGTGCCAGCGGTGGACAGAACAATTCACCCCTCCACTTT. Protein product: CASGGQNNSPLHF.

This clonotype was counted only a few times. CDR3 nucleotides: TGTGCCAGCAGTCCTAGACAGGGTGTCGGGGAGCTGTTTTTT. Translated, it gives CASSPRQGVGELFF. The genes are TRBV27 and TRBJ2-2; 7 bases fit TRBD1. V was clipped by 5 bases and J by 7 bases; unmatched bases: 7. This CDR3 has 14 residues. Germline V gene sequence: CDR1 MNHEY, CDR2 SMNVEV (reference sequence).

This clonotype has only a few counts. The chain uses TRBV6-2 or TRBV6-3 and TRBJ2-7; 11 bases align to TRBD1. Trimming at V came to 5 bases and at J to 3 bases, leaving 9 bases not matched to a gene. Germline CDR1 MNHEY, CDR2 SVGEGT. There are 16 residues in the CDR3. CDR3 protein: CASSQFRDRGNYEQYF. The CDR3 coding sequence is TGTGCCAGCAGTCAATTCCGGGACAGGGGGAACTACGAGCAGTACTTC.

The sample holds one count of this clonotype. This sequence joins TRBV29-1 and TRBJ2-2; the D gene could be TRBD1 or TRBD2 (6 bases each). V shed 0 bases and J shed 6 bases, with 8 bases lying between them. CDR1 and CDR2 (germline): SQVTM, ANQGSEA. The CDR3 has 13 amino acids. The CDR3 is CSVEERGPGELFF. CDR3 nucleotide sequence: TGCAGCGTTGAAGAACGGGGGCCCGGGGAGCTGTTTTTT.

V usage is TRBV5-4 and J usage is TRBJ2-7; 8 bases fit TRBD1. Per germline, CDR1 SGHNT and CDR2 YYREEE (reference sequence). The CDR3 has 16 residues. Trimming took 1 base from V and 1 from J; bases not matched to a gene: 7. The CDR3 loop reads CASSLKQGVRSYEQYF. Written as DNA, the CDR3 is TGTGCCAGCAGCTTGAAACAGGGGGTTAGGTCCTACGAGCAGTACTTC.

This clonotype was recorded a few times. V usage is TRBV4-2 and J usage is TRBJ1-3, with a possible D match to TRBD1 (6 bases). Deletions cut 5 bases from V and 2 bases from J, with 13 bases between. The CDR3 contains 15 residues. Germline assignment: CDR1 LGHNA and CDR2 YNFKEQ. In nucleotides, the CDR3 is TGTGCCAGCAGCGTGGACAGTACCACTGGAAACACCATATATTTT. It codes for CASSVDSTTGNTIYF.

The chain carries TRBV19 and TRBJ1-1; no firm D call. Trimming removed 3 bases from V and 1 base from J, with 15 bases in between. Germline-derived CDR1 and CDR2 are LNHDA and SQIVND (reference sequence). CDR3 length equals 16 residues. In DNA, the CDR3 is TGTGCCAGTAGTATTATCCACAGCCCCGGGAACACTGAAGCTTTCTTT. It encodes CASSIIHSPGNTEAFF. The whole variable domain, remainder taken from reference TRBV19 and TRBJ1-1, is DGGITQSPKYLFRKEGQNVTLSCEQNLNHDAMYWYRQDPGQGLRLIYYSQIVNDFQKGDIAEGYSVSREKKESFPLTVTSAQKNPTAFYLCASSIIHSPGNTEAFFGQGTRLTVV.

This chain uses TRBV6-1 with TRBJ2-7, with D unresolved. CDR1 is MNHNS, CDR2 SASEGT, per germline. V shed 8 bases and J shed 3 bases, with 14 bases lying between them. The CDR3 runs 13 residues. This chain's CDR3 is CASVWAAVYEQYF. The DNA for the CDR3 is TGTGCCAGCGTATGGGCGGCAGTCTACGAGCAGTACTTC.

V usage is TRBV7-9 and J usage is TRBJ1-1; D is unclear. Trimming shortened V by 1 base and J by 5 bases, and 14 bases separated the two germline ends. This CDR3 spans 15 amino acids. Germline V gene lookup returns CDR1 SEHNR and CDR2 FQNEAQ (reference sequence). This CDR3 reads CASSLEEGLVTEAFF. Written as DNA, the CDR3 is TGTGCCAGCAGCTTAGAAGAGGGCTTAGTTACTGAAGCTTTCTTT.